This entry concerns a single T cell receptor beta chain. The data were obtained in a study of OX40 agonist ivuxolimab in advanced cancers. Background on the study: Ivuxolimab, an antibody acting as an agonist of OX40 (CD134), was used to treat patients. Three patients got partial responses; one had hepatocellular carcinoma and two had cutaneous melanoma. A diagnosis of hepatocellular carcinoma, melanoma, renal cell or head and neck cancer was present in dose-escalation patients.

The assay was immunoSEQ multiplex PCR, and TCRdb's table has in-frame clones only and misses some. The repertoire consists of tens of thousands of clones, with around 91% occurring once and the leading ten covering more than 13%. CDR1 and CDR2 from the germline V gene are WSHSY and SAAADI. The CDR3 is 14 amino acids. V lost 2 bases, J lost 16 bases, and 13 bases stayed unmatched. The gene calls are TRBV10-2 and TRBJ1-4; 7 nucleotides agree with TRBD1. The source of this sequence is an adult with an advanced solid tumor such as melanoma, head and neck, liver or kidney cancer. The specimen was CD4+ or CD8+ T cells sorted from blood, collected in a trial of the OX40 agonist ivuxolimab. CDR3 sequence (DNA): TGCGCCAGCAGTGAGATGGAACAGGGGAGTCTAAGGTTTTTT. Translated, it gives CASSEMEQGSLRFF.